Listed below are T cell receptor beta chains from one sample, sequenced in a study of PD-L1 blockade in urothelial cancer. Profiled with immunoSEQ multiplex PCR; TCRdb holds only in-frame clones, not every one. Of roughly 39,000 clones in the sample, approximately 90% were seen once. The source was PBMCs, collected around atezolizumab (anti-PD-L1) treatment. Receptor source: a man in his sixties with urothelial cancer. The CDR3 runs from the conserved cysteine through the conserved F or W. Fields, in order: clone size, V gene, D gene, J gene, CDR3 DNA, CDR3 protein. A D gene is named only where the DNA matches it firmly. Clone size is shown for a subset of rows, as once, few, many or a class of expanded clone.

clone_size: .; v_call: TRBV5-1; d_call: TRBD2; j_call: TRBJ2-2; cdr3_nt: TGCGCCAGCAGCTCCGGACTAGCGGGATTGATTGGTGCGAACACCGGGGAGCTGTTTTTT; cdr3_aa: CASSSGLAGLIGANTGELFF
clone_size: once; v_call: TRBV7-3; d_call: TRBD2; j_call: TRBJ2-7; cdr3_nt: TGTGCCAGCAGTCAAACTAGCGGTTGGTCCTACGAGCAGTACTTC; cdr3_aa: CASSQTSGWSYEQYF
clone_size: .; v_call: TRBV21-1; d_call: .; j_call: TRBJ1-1; cdr3_nt: TGTGCCATCTCAGCAAAGGACAGGGGGGACACTGAAGCTTTCTTT; cdr3_aa: CAISAKDRGDTEAFF
clone_size: .; v_call: TRBV19; d_call: TRBD1; j_call: TRBJ1-5; cdr3_nt: TGTGCCAGTAACAAACACGACAGGGACAATCAGCCCCAGCATTTT; cdr3_aa: CASNKHDRDNQPQHF
clone_size: .; v_call: TRBV27; d_call: TRBD2; j_call: TRBJ2-3; cdr3_nt: TGTGCCAGCAGTGTGCGACTAGCGGGGGGCACAGATACGCAGTATTTT; cdr3_aa: CASSVRLAGGTDTQYF
clone_size: .; v_call: TRBV5-5; d_call: .; j_call: TRBJ2-2; cdr3_nt: TGTGCCAGCAGCCCGGACAGAAGAGCGAACACCGGGGAGCTGTTTTTT; cdr3_aa: CASSPDRRANTGELFF
clone_size: .; v_call: TRBV21-1; d_call: .; j_call: TRBJ1-3; cdr3_nt: TGTGCCAGCAGCGCCCGGGACAGGGAAGAAAACACCATATATTTT; cdr3_aa: CASSARDREENTIYF
clone_size: .; v_call: TRBV7-3; d_call: TRBD2; j_call: TRBJ2-1; cdr3_nt: TGTGCCAGCAGCTCGTTCGCCCTAGCGGGAGATCTGAATGAGCAGTTCTTC; cdr3_aa: CASSSFALAGDLNEQFF
clone_size: .; v_call: TRBV5-4; d_call: TRBD1; j_call: TRBJ1-2; cdr3_nt: TGTGCCAGCAGCTTGGGGGGGACAGGGGCTTCCACCTTC; cdr3_aa: CASSLGGTGASTF
clone_size: .; v_call: TRBV7-8; d_call: TRBD2; j_call: TRBJ2-5; cdr3_nt: TGTGCCAGCAGCCCCCGAGCGGGGGGATCTTCGAGGGAGACCCAGTACTTC; cdr3_aa: CASSPRAGGSSRETQYF
clone_size: .; v_call: TRBV23-1; d_call: TRBD2; j_call: TRBJ2-5; cdr3_nt: TGCGCCAGCAGTCAATACATCGGGGTTGTTCCCTTTGTGGCGGGAGCAGAGACCCAGTACTTC; cdr3_aa: CASSQYIGVVPFVAGAETQYF
clone_size: medium-sized; v_call: TRBV6-4; d_call: .; j_call: TRBJ2-1; cdr3_nt: TGTGCCAGCAGTGACTCCAGCGGCTCCTACAATGAGCAGTTCTTC; cdr3_aa: CASSDSSGSYNEQFF
clone_size: .; v_call: TRBV7-9; d_call: TRBD1; j_call: TRBJ1-6; cdr3_nt: TGTGCCAGCAGCTTATCGGGACAGGAGAATTCACCCCTCCACTTT; cdr3_aa: CASSLSGQENSPLHF
clone_size: .; v_call: TRBV28; d_call: .; j_call: TRBJ1-2; cdr3_nt: TGTGCCAGCAGTGCCCTGGGGGGGGGTGGCTATGGCTACACCTTC; cdr3_aa: CASSALGGGGYGYTF
clone_size: .; v_call: TRBV5-5; d_call: .; j_call: TRBJ1-5; cdr3_nt: TGTGCCAGCAGCTTGGTCGTAGGAGGGTCCAATCAGCCCCAGCATTTT; cdr3_aa: CASSLVVGGSNQPQHF
clone_size: .; v_call: TRBV4-3; d_call: .; j_call: TRBJ1-2; cdr3_nt: TGCGCCAGCAGCCAAGATCAGGAAGGTGGTTATGGCTACACCTTC; cdr3_aa: CASSQDQEGGYGYTF
clone_size: .; v_call: TRBV19; d_call: .; j_call: TRBJ1-1; cdr3_nt: TGTGCCAGTAGTGAAAAGGGAGACACTGAAGCTTTCTTT; cdr3_aa: CASSEKGDTEAFF
clone_size: once; v_call: TRBV4-1; d_call: .; j_call: TRBJ1-2; cdr3_nt: TGCGCCAGCAGCCAGGGACCCGGGAGAGAGGGCTACACCTTC; cdr3_aa: CASSQGPGREGYTF
clone_size: .; v_call: TRBV19; d_call: TRBD1; j_call: TRBJ1-5; cdr3_nt: TGTGCCAGTAGTATCGGGACAGGGGGTCTGGACGGCAATCAGCCCCAGCATTTT; cdr3_aa: CASSIGTGGLDGNQPQHF
clone_size: .; v_call: TRBV4-1; d_call: .; j_call: TRBJ1-3; cdr3_nt: TGCGCCAGCAGCCAAGATACCGGGGCGGGGGGAAACACCATATATTTT; cdr3_aa: CASSQDTGAGGNTIYF
clone_size: few; v_call: TRBV28; d_call: TRBD1; j_call: TRBJ1-6; cdr3_nt: TGTGCCAGCAGTCACGGACAGGGTACCTCACCCCTCCACTTT; cdr3_aa: CASSHGQGTSPLHF
clone_size: .; v_call: TRBV6-1; d_call: TRBD2; j_call: TRBJ2-5; cdr3_nt: TGTGCCAGCAGACTAAGCGGGGGGGCCCTAGAGACCCAGTACTTC; cdr3_aa: CASRLSGGALETQYF
clone_size: .; v_call: TRBV10-3; d_call: .; j_call: TRBJ2-7; cdr3_nt: TGTGCCATCAGCCCAGGTTTGGTCTTCCTTCCCGACGAGCAGTACTTC; cdr3_aa: CAISPGLVFLPDEQYF
clone_size: once; v_call: TRBV28; d_call: .; j_call: TRBJ1-2; cdr3_nt: TGTGCCAGCAGTTCCGGGAGGATGGGGGGCTACACCTTC; cdr3_aa: CASSSGRMGGYTF
clone_size: .; v_call: TRBV6-4; d_call: TRBD2; j_call: TRBJ2-7; cdr3_nt: TGTGCCAGCAGTGACCTCCGAACTAGTCTAGCGGGAGCCCACTACGAGCAGTACTTC; cdr3_aa: CASSDLRTSLAGAHYEQYF
clone_size: .; v_call: TRBV4-1; d_call: TRBD2; j_call: TRBJ2-2; cdr3_nt: TGCGCCAGCAGCCGGGGGACTAGCGGGGGTTATGACACCGGGGAGCTGTTTTTT; cdr3_aa: CASSRGTSGGYDTGELFF
clone_size: once; v_call: TRBV6-6; d_call: .; j_call: TRBJ1-5; cdr3_nt: TGTGCCAGCAGCGGAGGAATAAGCAATCAGCCCCAGCATTTT; cdr3_aa: CASSGGISNQPQHF
clone_size: .; v_call: TRBV10-2; d_call: .; j_call: TRBJ1-5; cdr3_nt: TGCGCCAGCAGTGAGTCCGGGGATAATGCTCAGCCCCAGCATTTT; cdr3_aa: CASSESGDNAQPQHF
clone_size: once; v_call: TRBV5-6; d_call: .; j_call: TRBJ2-7; cdr3_nt: TGTGCCAGCAGCACCGGAGAGGCAGTCTCCTACGAGCAGTACTTC; cdr3_aa: CASSTGEAVSYEQYF
clone_size: .; v_call: TRBV5-8; d_call: .; j_call: TRBJ2-1; cdr3_nt: TGTGCCAGCAGCTTGGGTACCGAAGTCCCGGACAATGAGCAGTTCTTC; cdr3_aa: CASSLGTEVPDNEQFF
clone_size: once; v_call: TRBV10-3; d_call: TRBD2; j_call: TRBJ2-3; cdr3_nt: TGTGCCATCAGTGAGGGACTAGCGGGGAGGGCTGATACGCAGTATTTT; cdr3_aa: CAISEGLAGRADTQYF
clone_size: .; v_call: TRBV19; d_call: TRBD1; j_call: TRBJ1-2; cdr3_nt: TGTGCCAGTAGTATAACTCCGGACAGGTTTTATGGCTACACCTTC; cdr3_aa: CASSITPDRFYGYTF
clone_size: .; v_call: TRBV5-1; d_call: .; j_call: TRBJ1-1; cdr3_nt: TGCGCCAGCAGCTTTTGGGGGGGATCAGCTTTCTTT; cdr3_aa: CASSFWGGSAFF
clone_size: .; v_call: TRBV5-1; d_call: .; j_call: TRBJ2-7; cdr3_nt: TGCGCCAGCAGCTTGCCAGGGGACCCGATCGAGCAGTACTTC; cdr3_aa: CASSLPGDPIEQYF
clone_size: .; v_call: TRBV15; d_call: .; j_call: TRBJ1-1; cdr3_nt: TGTGCCACCAGCCCAGTGGTCACTGAAGCTTTCTTT; cdr3_aa: CATSPVVTEAFF
clone_size: few; v_call: TRBV2; d_call: .; j_call: TRBJ1-6; cdr3_nt: TGTGCCGCCGGACGCAGGGGCTCCTATAATTCACCCCTCCACTTT; cdr3_aa: CAAGRRGSYNSPLHF
clone_size: .; v_call: TRBV4-2; d_call: TRBD2; j_call: TRBJ2-3; cdr3_nt: TGTGCCAGCAGCCAAGATGGGCTAGCGGGGGGCGTGGGAAGCACAGATACGCAGTATTTT; cdr3_aa: CASSQDGLAGGVGSTDTQYF
clone_size: .; v_call: TRBV18; d_call: .; j_call: TRBJ1-1; cdr3_nt: TGTGCCAGCTCACCCCAGCAGGGGTCATCAACTGAAGCTTTCTTT; cdr3_aa: CASSPQQGSSTEAFF
clone_size: .; v_call: TRBV19; d_call: TRBD2; j_call: TRBJ2-3; cdr3_nt: TGTGCCAGTAGTATCTTCAGACTAGCCTTGAGCACAGATACGCAGTATTTT; cdr3_aa: CASSIFRLALSTDTQYF
clone_size: .; v_call: TRBV5-4; d_call: .; j_call: TRBJ1-3; cdr3_nt: TGTGCCAGCCAGGGTACTGGAAACACCATATATTTT; cdr3_aa: CASQGTGNTIYF
clone_size: .; v_call: TRBV6-1; d_call: .; j_call: TRBJ1-6; cdr3_nt: TGTGCCAGCAGTGAGGGCCCTTATAATTCACCCCTCCACTTT; cdr3_aa: CASSEGPYNSPLHF
clone_size: .; v_call: TRBV10-3; d_call: TRBD1; j_call: TRBJ1-3; cdr3_nt: TGTGCCATCAGTGAAAGGGACAGTCACACCATATATTTT; cdr3_aa: CAISERDSHTIYF